The 27 T cell receptor beta chains reported below all come from one sample, sequenced in a study of vaccination and CD4 T cells after COVID-19. Sequencing of cultured CD4+ T cell DNA used the Oncomine TCR Beta short-read assay. TCRdb analysed the PCR reads with MiXCR anew, one entry per CDR3 protein. This sample carries approximately 21,000 distinct CDR3 sequences, roughly 50% of them seen once, and the ten largest clones take 16%. The treatment is: approximately 10-day PBMC culture with coronavirus spike peptide pools or control peptides (ViraFEST assay). Their antigens are not known. The sequenced sample consisted of CD4+ T cells from blood, cultured in vitro. These receptors originate from a human donor who had recovered from COVID-19.

This clonotype was counted between two and nine times. This chain uses TRBV2 with TRBJ1-1; D is ambiguous. Germline lookup yields CDR1 SNHLY and CDR2 FYNNEI. The CDR3 spans 15 residues. V lost 6 bases and J lost 2, with 16 bases in between. CDR3 sequence reads: CASRGRGGRNTEAFF. Here the CDR3 DNA reads TGTGCCAGCAGAGGGAGAGGCGGACGAAACACTGAAGCTTTCTTT.

CDR3: CASSFGSWGYTF. The DNA of the CDR3 is TGTGCCAGCAGCTTTGGGAGCTGGGGCTACACCTTC. The rearrangement links TRBV7-9 to TRBJ1-2; D gene unclear. V lost 3 bases and J lost 8, with 10 bases in between. The CDR3 sequence is 12 residues long. Per germline, CDR1 SEHNR and CDR2 FQNEAQ (reference sequence).

The chain employs TRBV25-1 and TRBJ2-3; D ambiguous. Germline V gene sequence: CDR1 MGHDK, CDR2 SYGVNS. Trimming removed 6 bases from V and 6 bases from J, with 16 bases in between. This CDR3 has 14 residues. The CDR3 region has the DNA TGTGCCAGCAGCGGAGCATATGTGGGGGATACGCAGTATTTT. Translated, it gives CASSGAYVGDTQYF.

The V and J genes are TRBV2 and TRBJ2-5, with 8 bases aligning to TRBD1. From germline, CDR1 is SNHLY and CDR2 FYNNEI. The CDR3 extends over 16 amino acids. V shed 6 bases, J shed 2 bases, and the junction held 11 bases outside the gene matches. CDR3 region: CASRGWGRGQQETQYF. The CDR3 nucleotides are TGTGCCAGCAGGGGTTGGGGCAGGGGGCAACAAGAGACCCAGTACTTC.

This clonotype was found a few times. Because the CDR3's place on the DNA is in doubt, the DNA is left out and the CDR3 is given as listed by TCRdb. The chain couples TRBV12-3 or TRBV12-4 to TRBJ2-2; the table's TRBD1 call for D was not verified on the DNA. From its first to its last residue, the CDR3 has 23 amino acids. The CDR3 reads CASSSQTGGDEQYFGPNTGELFF.

The gene calls are TRBV28 and TRBJ2-7; 7 nucleotides match TRBD1. This CDR3 has 14 residues. Trimming at V came to 5 bases and at J to 2 bases, leaving 6 bases not matched to a gene. CDR1 and CDR2 (germline): MDHEN, SYDVKM. As DNA, the CDR3 is TGTGCCAGCAGTGGGACAGATCGAGCCTACGAGCAGTACTTC. As protein: CASSGTDRAYEQYF.

This clonotype was recorded a few times. The chain has TRBV6-1 and TRBJ2-4; unclear D gene. There are 17 residues in the CDR3. Trimming took off 2 bases at V and 0 bases at J, with 14 bases between the two ends. Germline V CDR1 and CDR2: MNHNS, SASEGT. CDR3 loop: CASSERVYGIAKNIQYF. The CDR3 DNA is TGTGCCAGCAGTGAAAGGGTTTATGGAATAGCCAAAAACATTCAGTACTTC.

The chain joins TRBV28 to TRBJ2-7; TRBD1 agrees at 10 bases. The V gene end was trimmed by 4 bases and the J gene end by 7 bases; junction bases not matched to a gene: 13. Germline V lookup: CDR1 MDHEN, CDR2 SYDVKM. The length of the CDR3 is 16 residues. Here the CDR3 reads CASSSLTGTGEFEQYF. CDR3 coding DNA: TGTGCCAGCAGTTCTCTAACCGGGACAGGGGAGTTTGAGCAGTACTTC.

There are a few counts of this clonotype. The J gene is TRBJ1-1, the V gene TRBV6-1, with a possible D match to TRBD1 (6 bases). This CDR3 spans 14 amino acids. The germline gives CDR1 MNHNS, CDR2 SASEGT. V lost 10 bases, J lost 5 bases, and 20 bases lay in between. DNA of the CDR3: TGTGCCACCCAAGGGGCGGGGGGCGAAACTGAAGCTTTCTTT. This sequence encodes CATQGAGGETEAFF.

This clonotype showed up just once. V gene TRBV2 combines with J gene TRBJ1-5, with TRBD1 identical over 10 bases. The CDR3 covers 16 residues. Germline-derived CDR1 and CDR2 are SNHLY and FYNNEI. Trimming took 6 bases from V and 6 from J; bases not matched to a gene: 11. The CDR3 loop reads CASSRLETGGFQPQHF. The CDR3 DNA sequence: TGTGCCAGCAGCCGCTTGGAGACAGGGGGCTTTCAGCCCCAGCATTTT.

In its sample, this clonotype was seen a few times. The rearrangement joins TRBV7-8 to TRBJ2-3; TRBD2 agrees at 13 bases. The CDR3 runs 16 residues. Germline V gives CDR1 SGHVS, CDR2 FQNEAQ. The junction had 4 bases not matched to a gene; V was cut back by 5 bases and J by 2 bases. The chain's CDR3 is CASSRLAGGLTDTQYF. CDR3 in DNA: TGTGCCAGCAGCCGACTAGCGGGGGGTCTCACAGATACGCAGTATTTT.

There are a few counts of this clonotype. The chain combines TRBV11-3 with TRBJ2-3, with D hard to call. The germline V gene has CDR1 SGHNT and CDR2 YENEEA. CDR3 length: 14 residues. Trimming removed 0 bases from V and 4 bases from J, with 8 bases in between. The CDR3 nucleotides read TGTGCCAGCAGCTTAGATAGTATGCCAGATACGCAGTATTTT. This gives the protein CASSLDSMPDTQYF.

This chain links TRBV27 with TRBJ2-7; 8 bases line up with TRBD1. V was pared by 5 bases and J by 2 bases, with 5 bases of the junction left unmatched. There are 14 residues in the CDR3. Germline lookup yields CDR1 MNHEY and CDR2 SMNVEV (reference sequence). This chain's CDR3 is CASSPGQGTYEQYF. CDR3 nucleotides: TGTGCCAGCAGTCCCGGACAGGGAACCTACGAGCAGTACTTC.

The rearrangement uses TRBV5-4 and TRBJ1-1; D unclear. Germline V lookup: CDR1 SGHNT, CDR2 YYREEE (reference sequence). Trimming shortened V by 1 base and J by 1 base, and 8 bases separated the two germline ends. The CDR3 loop spans 14 amino acids. CDR3 sequence: CASSLKDKNTEAFF. DNA for the CDR3: TGTGCCAGCAGCTTGAAAGACAAGAACACTGAAGCTTTCTTT.

The chain recombines TRBV6-1 with TRBJ2-2; D ambiguous. The CDR3 runs 15 residues. Trimming removed 4 bases at V and 3 bases at J, with 12 bases between. Germline-derived CDR1 and CDR2 are MNHNS and SASEGT. CDR3 residues: CASSARGPHTGELFF. The CDR3 region has the DNA TGTGCCAGCAGTGCCCGAGGACCGCACACCGGGGAGCTGTTTTTT.

This sequence joins TRBV27 and TRBJ1-1, with D maybe TRBD1 (5 bases). The germline CDR1 and CDR2 sequences are MNHEY and SMNVEV (reference sequence). V was trimmed by 5 bases and J by 5 bases, leaving 18 bases between them. The CDR3 is 15 residues long. The CDR3 region is CASSNFQGARTEAFF. CDR3 in DNA: TGTGCCAGCAGTAACTTCCAGGGTGCGCGAACTGAAGCTTTCTTT.

The chain couples TRBV4-3 to TRBJ1-6; D gene ambiguous. The CDR3 spans 14 residues. Trimming cost V 0 bases and J 8 bases, with 8 bases left between them. Per the germline V gene, CDR1 is LGHNA and CDR2 is YSLEER. The chain's CDR3 is CASSQDHTYSPLHF. As DNA, the CDR3 is TGCGCCAGCAGCCAAGACCACACCTATTCACCCCTCCACTTT.

This rearrangement joins TRBV6-1 to TRBJ1-1, with 7 positions matching TRBD1. V lost 6 bases to trimming and J lost 4 bases; unmatched junction nucleotides: 5. CDR1 and CDR2 from the germline V gene are MNHNS and SASEGT. The CDR3 consists of 13 residues. The CDR3 protein is CASRVRGVTEAFF. DNA for the CDR3: TGTGCCAGCAGGGTCAGGGGGGTCACTGAAGCTTTCTTT.

The V call is TRBV28, the J call TRBJ1-2, with 9 bases that match TRBD1. CDR3 length: 15 amino acids. CDR1 is MDHEN, CDR2 SYDVKM, per germline. Trimming cost V 4 bases and J 6 bases; bases outside gene matches: 9. Here the CDR3 DNA reads TGTGCCAGCAGTTCAGGGACAGGGAAGGTGGATGGCTACACCTTC. Encoded protein: CASSSGTGKVDGYTF.

J is TRBJ2-5 and V is TRBV11-1, with a weak D call TRBD1 (5 bases). Germline CDR1 SGHAT, CDR2 FQDESV (reference sequence). The CDR3 has 12 amino acids. V gave up 3 bases and J gave up 5 bases, with 7 bases separating them. CDR3 protein: CASSLQGETQYF. The CDR3 DNA is TGTGCCAGCAGCTTGCAGGGCGAGACCCAGTACTTC.

The CDR3 spells CASSSGSGRAYEQYF. CDR3 bases: TGTGCCAGCAGCTCGGGAAGCGGGAGGGCCTACGAGCAGTACTTC. This sequence joins TRBV5-4 and TRBJ2-7; the match to TRBD2 covers 10 bases. The CDR3 has 15 residues. CDR1 and CDR2 (germline): SGHNT, YYREEE (reference sequence). The V and J ends lost 3 bases and 2 bases, in that order; junction bases with no gene match: 5. Based on the CDR3 plus reference TRBV5-4 and TRBJ2-7, the full variable domain is ETGVTQSPTHLIKTRGQQVTLRCSSQSGHNTVSWYQQALGQGPQFIFQYYREEENGRGNFPPRFSGLQFPNYSSELNVNALELDDSALYLCASSSGSGRAYEQYFGPGTRLTVT.

For the CDR3, the DNA is TGTGCCAGCAGCCCGAGCCCCTCAAAAACTGAAGCTTTCTTT. It yields the protein CASSPSPSKTEAFF. This chain joins TRBV7-3 and TRBJ1-1; D gene uncertain. Germline V gene sequence: CDR1 SGHTA, CDR2 FQGTGA. The V end lost 5 bases, the J end lost 5 bases, and 15 bases lay between the germline ends. The CDR3 is made up of 14 amino acids. Drawing the rest from reference TRBV7-3 and TRBJ1-1, the complete variable domain is GAGVSQTPSNKVTEKGKYVELRCDPISGHTALYWYRQSLGQGPEFLIYFQGTGAADDSGLPNDRFFAVRPEGSVSTLKIQRTERGDSAVYLCASSPSPSKTEAFFGQGTRLTVV.

V and J are TRBV20-1 and TRBJ1-2; TRBD1 might be the D (5 bases). The V end was cut by 2 bases, the J end by 7 bases, with 29 bases between. Germline V gene data show CDR1 as DFQATT and CDR2 as SNEGSKA (reference sequence). The CDR3 covers 18 residues. The CDR3 spells CSARPRTRDGALKGGYTF. DNA for the CDR3: TGCAGTGCTAGACCCCGAACCCGGGACGGGGCCCTCAAGGGTGGCTACACCTTC.

The J gene is TRBJ2-7, the V gene TRBV2; no clear D gene. With 1 base removed from V and 2 bases from J, the gap between germline ends came to 6 bases. The CDR3 is made up of 13 amino acids. Germline V gene lookup returns CDR1 SNHLY and CDR2 FYNNEI. CDR3 protein: CASSEGVTYEQYF. The CDR3 nucleotides are TGTGCCAGCAGTGAAGGAGTGACCTACGAGCAGTACTTC.

This clonotype showed up just a few times. The CDR3 DNA reads as TGCAGTGCTAGCCCGGGTTTGGGTTTATACAATGAGCAGTTCTTC. Protein sequence: CSASPGLGLYNEQFF. This chain links TRBV20-1 with TRBJ2-1; the D is unclear. There are 15 residues in the CDR3. V shed 3 bases and J shed 4 bases, with 16 bases lying between them. Germline-derived CDR1 and CDR2 are DFQATT and SNEGSKA (reference sequence).

The chain joins TRBV19 to TRBJ2-2, with D hard to call. Germline CDR1 is LNHDA and CDR2 is SQIVND (reference sequence). The V gene lost 6 bases and the J gene lost 8 bases, with 22 bases spanning the gap. This CDR3 is 16 amino acids long. In DNA form, the CDR3 reads TGTGCCAGTAGCCCCCTTGGGCAGTCGCTAAGGGGGGAGCTGTTTTTT. Protein: CASSPLGQSLRGELFF.

V is TRBV20-1 and J is TRBJ1-4; no firm D call. Germline V gene sequence: CDR1 DFQATT, CDR2 SNEGSKA (reference sequence). CDR3 length: 14 amino acids. V gave up 5 bases and J gave up 4 bases, with 14 bases separating them. CDR3 region: CSALPGGVNEKLFF. For the CDR3, the DNA is TGCAGTGCTCTCCCCGGCGGGGTTAATGAAAAACTGTTTTTT.